A single sample is the source of the 20 T cell receptor beta chains below, sequenced in a study of CD8 T cells in Susac syndrome. A quantity of about 0.45 to 1 ug RNA underwent reverse transcription using random hexamers. TCRdb passed the immunoSEQ multiplex PCR reads through MiXCR, listing each CDR3 protein once. The sample shows tens of thousands of distinct CDR3 sequences, around 94% of them seen only once. What was sequenced was CD8+ T cells from PBMCs. All receptors derive from a human donor in good health.

The chain uses TRBV19 and TRBJ2-7; no clear D. Germline CDR1 is LNHDA and CDR2 is SQIVND (reference sequence). V was shortened by 6 bases and J by 0 bases, with 9 bases between the two germline ends. The CDR3 has 13 amino acids. The CDR3 protein is CASSWANSYEQYF. The CDR3 DNA sequence: TGTGCCAGTAGCTGGGCAAACTCCTACGAGCAGTACTTC.

This sequence joins TRBV6-2 or TRBV6-3 and TRBJ2-7; TRBD1 aligns across 9 bases. The CDR3 totals 16 residues. The J segment lost 2 bases and the V segment lost 0 bases, leaving 5 bases of the junction unmatched. Per the germline V gene, CDR1 is MNHEY and CDR2 is SVGEGT. As DNA, the CDR3 is TGTGCCAGCAGTTACTCCCCCGGGACAGGGACCTACGAGCAGTACTTC. Protein: CASSYSPGTGTYEQYF.

The rearrangement links TRBV20-1 to TRBJ1-1; 9 bases fit TRBD1. The CDR3 contains 16 residues. The germline gives CDR1 DFQATT, CDR2 SNEGSKA (reference sequence). V dropped 0 bases and J dropped 4; count of bases not matched to a gene: 9. As DNA, the CDR3 is TGCAGTGCTAGAGATGGTATGGACAGGGGTAGCACTGAAGCTTTCTTT. It yields the protein CSARDGMDRGSTEAFF.

This rearrangement joins TRBV13 to TRBJ2-1; 12 bases map to TRBD2. The V segment lost 4 bases and the J segment 2 bases; nucleotides outside the gene matches: 6. Germline assignment: CDR1 PRHDT and CDR2 FYEKMQ (reference sequence). The CDR3 is 17 amino acids. This CDR3 is CASSWASGGAAYNEQFF. CDR3 nucleotide sequence: TGTGCCAGCAGCTGGGCTAGCGGGGGGGCTGCCTACAATGAGCAGTTCTTC.

The DNA for the CDR3 is TGTGCCAGCAGCTTGAAGTTCGGATCCACCGGGGAGCTGTTTTTT. Amino acid sequence: CASSLKFGSTGELFF. The chain joins TRBV5-5 to TRBJ2-2; no firm D call. Trimming took off 1 base at V and 4 bases at J, with 11 bases between the two ends. Germline values: CDR1 SGHKS, CDR2 YYEKEE (reference sequence). This CDR3 has 15 amino acids.

A single count supports this clonotype. The chain carries TRBV28 and TRBJ1-2; D may be TRBD1 (5 bases). V dropped 5 bases and J dropped 4 bases, with 17 bases sitting between them. The length of the CDR3 is 15 residues. Per germline, CDR1 MDHEN and CDR2 SYDVKM. The CDR3 bases are TGTGCCAGCAGTCCTGGGGGTTTTTATGGCTATGGCTACACCTTC. This encodes CASSPGGFYGYGYTF.

CDR3 residues: CASGLVISSGGDKDTQYF. CDR3 sequence (DNA): TGTGCTAGTGGTTTGGTAATATCTAGCGGGGGCGACAAAGATACGCAGTATTTT. V gene TRBV12-5 combines with J gene TRBJ2-3, with 10 bases matching TRBD2. The CDR3 has 18 residues. Looked up from germline, CDR1 is LGHNT and CDR2 is FRNRAP. Losses at the gene ends were 0 bases for V and 5 bases for J; bases not matched to a gene: 11.

The CDR3 DNA reads TGTGCCAGTAGTATCAACGGGGGCGCGTACACCGGGGAGCTGTTTTTT. Translating it yields CASSINGGAYTGELFF. J is TRBJ2-2 and V is TRBV19; D possibly uses TRBD1 or TRBD2 (6 bases each). This CDR3 is built from 16 residues. The germline V and J ends were trimmed by 3 bases and 3 bases, with 14 bases remaining between them. Germline assignment: CDR1 LNHDA and CDR2 SQIVND (reference sequence).

The chain recombines TRBV20-1 with TRBJ2-7; D call uncertain. This CDR3 has 12 amino acids. With 3 bases removed from V and 0 bases from J, the gap between germline ends came to 6 bases. Germline V gene lookup returns CDR1 DFQATT and CDR2 SNEGSKA (reference sequence). CDR3 sequence: CSARIDSYEQYF. The CDR3, as DNA: TGCAGTGCTAGGATAGACTCCTACGAGCAGTACTTC.

This rearrangement joins TRBV12-3 or TRBV12-4 to TRBJ1-1; a possible D gene is TRBD1 (5 bases). Trimming removed 5 bases from V and 8 bases from J, with 18 bases in between. The CDR3 runs 14 residues. The CDR3 loop reads CASSNGGALSEAFF. CDR3 DNA: TGTGCCAGCAGTAATGGAGGGGCTTTGTCCGAAGCTTTCTTT.

The V call is TRBV19, the J call TRBJ1-4; no definite D call. Germline loops: CDR1 LNHDA, CDR2 SQIVND (reference sequence). The CDR3 is 14 amino acids. V lost 6 bases, J lost 2 bases, and 10 bases lay in between. The CDR3 here is CASRGLLTNEKLFF. In DNA form, the CDR3 reads TGTGCCAGTAGAGGACTACTTACTAATGAAAAACTGTTTTTT.

The chain is built from TRBV6-1 and TRBJ2-1; 16 bases are a match to TRBD2. V trimming: 4 bases; J trimming: 2 bases; junction bases outside the gene matches: 5. The CDR3 consists of 18 residues. CDR1 and CDR2 (germline): MNHNS, SASEGT. CDR3 in amino acids: CASSGGTSGGGTYNEQFF. The DNA for the CDR3 is TGTGCCAGCAGTGGAGGGACTAGCGGGGGGGGAACCTACAATGAGCAGTTCTTC.

The chain carries TRBV9 and TRBJ2-1, with TRBD2 matching over 12 bases. Unmatched junction bases numbered 10, after V lost 0 bases and J lost 0 bases. The CDR3 covers 20 residues. The germline V gene encodes CDR1 SGDLS and CDR2 YYNGEE. The CDR3 spells CASSVVLTSGGPSSYNEQFF. CDR3 DNA sequence: TGTGCCAGCAGCGTAGTTTTGACTAGCGGGGGCCCAAGCTCCTACAATGAGCAGTTCTTC.

The chain uses TRBV4-1 and TRBJ1-2; possibly TRBD1 for D (6 bases). CDR3 length: 15 amino acids. Trimming cost V 1 base and J 0 bases, with 9 bases left between them. The germline V gene encodes CDR1 MGHRA and CDR2 YSYEKL. The CDR3 DNA sequence: TGCGCCAGCAGCCAAGCACAGGGTCCTAACTATGGCTACACCTTC. As protein: CASSQAQGPNYGYTF.

CDR3: CASSLSPLAALTNTQYF. The DNA of the CDR3 is TGTGCCAGCAGTTTATCCCCCCTAGCGGCACTTACGAATACGCAGTATTTT. The chain combines TRBV27 with TRBJ2-3; 7 nucleotides agree with TRBD2. The CDR3 runs 17 residues. V gave up 0 bases and J gave up 7 bases; unmatched junction bases: 13. Germline V lookup: CDR1 MNHEY, CDR2 SMNVEV (reference sequence).

The rearrangement links TRBV12-3 or TRBV12-4 to TRBJ2-7; D is unresolved. The CDR3 spans 13 residues. Between the trimmed V and J ends, which lost 1 base and 5 bases, there was a span of 9 bases. The CDR3 reads CASSLETWDEQYF. CDR3 DNA sequence: TGTGCCAGCAGTTTAGAAACATGGGACGAGCAGTACTTC.

The rearrangement joins TRBV2 to TRBJ1-6; D unclear. CDR1 and CDR2 from the germline V gene are SNHLY and FYNNEI. The CDR3 extends over 14 amino acids. The V end lost 5 bases, the J end lost 8 bases, and 13 bases lay between the germline ends. The CDR3 region is CASSHQEVDSPLHF. The CDR3 coding sequence is TGTGCCAGCAGTCATCAGGAGGTAGATTCACCCCTCCACTTT.

The rearrangement uses TRBV7-2 and TRBJ1-1; no clear D gene. Looked up from germline, CDR1 is SGHTA and CDR2 is FQGNSA. V lost 4 bases, J lost 3 bases, and 12 bases lay in between. CDR3 length: 14 amino acids. In nucleotides, the CDR3 is TGTGCCAGCAGCTATGGGGTTTTGGACACTGAAGCTTTCTTT. As protein: CASSYGVLDTEAFF.

This rearrangement joins TRBV24-1 to TRBJ2-3; 10 nucleotides match TRBD1. Germline assignment: CDR1 KGHDR and CDR2 SFDVKD. Trimming took 4 bases from V and 4 from J; bases not matched to a gene: 1. The CDR3 extends over 14 amino acids. CDR3 DNA: TGTGCCACCAGTGAGACAGGGGGCCCAGATACGCAGTATTTT. Amino acids: CATSETGGPDTQYF.

The V gene is TRBV13, the J gene TRBJ2-1, with 7 bases that match TRBD1. The germline CDR1 and CDR2 sequences are PRHDT and FYEKMQ (reference sequence). The CDR3 consists of 17 residues. Trimming cost V 5 bases and J 0 bases; bases outside gene matches: 10. CDR3 protein: CASSLTGSSSSYNEQFF. The CDR3 DNA reads as TGTGCCAGCAGCCTGACAGGGAGCAGTAGCTCCTACAATGAGCAGTTCTTC.